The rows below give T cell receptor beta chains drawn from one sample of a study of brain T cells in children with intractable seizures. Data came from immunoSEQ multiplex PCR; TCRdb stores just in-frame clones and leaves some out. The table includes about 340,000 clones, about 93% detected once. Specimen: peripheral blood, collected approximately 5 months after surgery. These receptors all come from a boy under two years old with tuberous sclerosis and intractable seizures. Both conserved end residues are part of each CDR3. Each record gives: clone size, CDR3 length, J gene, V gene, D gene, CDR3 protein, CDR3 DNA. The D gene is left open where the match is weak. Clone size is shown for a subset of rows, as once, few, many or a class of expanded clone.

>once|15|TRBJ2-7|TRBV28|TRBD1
CASSFRDRDTYEQYF
TGTGCCAGCAGTTTTAGGGACAGGGATACCTACGAGCAGTACTTC
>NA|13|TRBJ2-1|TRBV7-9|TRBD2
CASARTSYRQQFF
TGTGCCAGCGCCCGGACTAGCTACAGGCAGCAGTTCTTC
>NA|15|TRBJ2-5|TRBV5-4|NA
CASSLFLRDQETQYF
TGTGCCAGCAGCTTGTTTTTGCGGGACCAAGAGACCCAGTACTTC
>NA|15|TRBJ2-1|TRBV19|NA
CATSRQLASYNEQFF
TGTGCCACTTCGAGACAGCTAGCCTCCTACAATGAGCAGTTCTTC
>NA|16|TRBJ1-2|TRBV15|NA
CATSRGRASKYYGYTF
TGTGCCACCAGCAGAGGACGGGCCTCAAAATACTATGGCTACACCTTC
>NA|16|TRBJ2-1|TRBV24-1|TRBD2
CATSDRLAGGLNEQFF
TGTGCCACCAGTGATAGATTAGCGGGGGGGTTAAATGAGCAGTTCTTC
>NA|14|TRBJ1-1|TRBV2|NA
CASSVLGENTEAFF
TGTGCCAGCAGTGTGTTAGGGGAGAACACTGAAGCTTTCTTT
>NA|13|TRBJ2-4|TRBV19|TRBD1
CASSPTGPNIQYF
TGTGCCAGTAGTCCGACAGGGCCAAACATTCAGTACTTC
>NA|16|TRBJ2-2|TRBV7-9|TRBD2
CASSPLAGGDTGELFF
TGTGCCAGCAGCCCTCTAGCGGGAGGAGACACCGGGGAGCTGTTTTTT
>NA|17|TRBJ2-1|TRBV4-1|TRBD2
CASGHTFVKRGYNEQFF
TGCGCCAGCGGGCACACCTTTGTAAAGCGGGGCTACAATGAGCAGTTCTTC
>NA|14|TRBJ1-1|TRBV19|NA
CASRAPGLGTEAFF
TGTGCCAGCCGGGCTCCGGGTCTGGGGACTGAAGCTTTCTTT
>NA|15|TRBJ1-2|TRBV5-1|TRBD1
CASSLAGQGNNGYTF
TGCGCCAGCAGCTTGGCGGGACAGGGCAATAATGGCTACACCTTC
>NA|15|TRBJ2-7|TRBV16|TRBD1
CASSQHPGQGPEQYF
TGTGCCAGCAGCCAGCACCCGGGACAGGGGCCCGAGCAGTACTTC
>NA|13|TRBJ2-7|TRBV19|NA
CASSIASGGQQYF
TGTGCCAGTAGTATAGCCTCGGGGGGCCAGCAGTACTTC
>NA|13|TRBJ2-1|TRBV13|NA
CASSLGIIDEQFF
TGTGCCAGCAGCTTGGGCATAATCGATGAGCAGTTCTTC
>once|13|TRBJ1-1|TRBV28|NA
CASSFPGTTEAFF
TGTGCCAGCAGTTTTCCGGGGACCACTGAAGCTTTCTTT
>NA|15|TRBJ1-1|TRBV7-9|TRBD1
CASSTTRGMNTEAFF
TGTGCCAGCAGTACAACCAGGGGGATGAACACTGAAGCTTTCTTT
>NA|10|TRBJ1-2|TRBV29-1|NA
CSVELDGYTF
TGCAGCGTTGAATTAGATGGCTACACCTTC
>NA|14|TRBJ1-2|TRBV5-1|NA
CASSVGPENYGYTF
TGCGCCAGCAGCGTTGGGCCGGAGAACTATGGCTACACCTTC
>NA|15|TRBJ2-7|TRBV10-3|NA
CAIRPQVGVPSEQYF
TGTGCCATCAGGCCCCAAGTGGGGGTCCCGTCCGAGCAGTACTTC
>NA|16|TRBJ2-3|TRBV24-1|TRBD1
CATSVRDSWATDTQYF
TGTGCCACCAGTGTACGGGACAGCTGGGCCACAGATACGCAGTATTTT
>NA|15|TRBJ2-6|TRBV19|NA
CASRKEQTGANVLTF
TGTGCCAGTAGGAAGGAACAAACTGGGGCCAACGTCCTGACTTTC
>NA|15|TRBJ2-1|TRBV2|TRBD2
CASSALAGGHNEQFF
TGTGCCAGCAGTGCCCTAGCGGGGGGGCATAATGAGCAGTTCTTC